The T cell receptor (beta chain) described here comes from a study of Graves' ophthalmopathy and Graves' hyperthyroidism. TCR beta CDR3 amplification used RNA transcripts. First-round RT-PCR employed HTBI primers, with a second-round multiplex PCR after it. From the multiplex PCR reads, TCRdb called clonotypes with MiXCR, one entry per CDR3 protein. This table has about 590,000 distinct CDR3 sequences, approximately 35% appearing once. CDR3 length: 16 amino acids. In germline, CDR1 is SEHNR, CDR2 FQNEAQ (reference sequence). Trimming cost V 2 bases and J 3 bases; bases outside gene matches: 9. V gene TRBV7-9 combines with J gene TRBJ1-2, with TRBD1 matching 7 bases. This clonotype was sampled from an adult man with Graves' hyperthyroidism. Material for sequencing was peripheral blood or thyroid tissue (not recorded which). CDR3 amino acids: CASSLTGTVLDYGYTF. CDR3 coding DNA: TGTGCCAGCAGCTTAACCGGGACAGTTCTAGACTATGGCTACACCTTC.